Here is one T cell receptor (beta chain) with its context. The study drew participants aged about 18 to 89 years from 24 US areas. The data are from a study of blood T cell repertoires in COVID-19. Study-level background: PBMCs, B-cell-depleted T cells, or T cells were the source of the cDNA or gDNA that made up the material.

Clones were sequenced by immunoSEQ multiplex PCR, and TCRdb holds only the in-frame ones, with some missing. The repertoire includes about 230,000 clones, around 88% of them detected once, and 2% to 2.5% sits in the top ten. The CDR3 consists of 15 residues. Germline trimming cut 6 bases from V and 10 bases from J; bases unmatched to any gene: 11. The germline V gene has CDR1 WSHSY and CDR2 SAAADI. This sequence originates from a woman aged 40 to 50 with acute COVID-19. The sample comprised PBMCs or T cells enriched from blood (not recorded which). The chain is built from TRBV10-2 and TRBJ2-1; 11 bases match TRBD2. In nucleotides, the CDR3 is TGCGCCAGCAGGACGGATAGCGGGAGGGCCAAGGAGCAGTTCTTC. This encodes CASRTDSGRAKEQFF.